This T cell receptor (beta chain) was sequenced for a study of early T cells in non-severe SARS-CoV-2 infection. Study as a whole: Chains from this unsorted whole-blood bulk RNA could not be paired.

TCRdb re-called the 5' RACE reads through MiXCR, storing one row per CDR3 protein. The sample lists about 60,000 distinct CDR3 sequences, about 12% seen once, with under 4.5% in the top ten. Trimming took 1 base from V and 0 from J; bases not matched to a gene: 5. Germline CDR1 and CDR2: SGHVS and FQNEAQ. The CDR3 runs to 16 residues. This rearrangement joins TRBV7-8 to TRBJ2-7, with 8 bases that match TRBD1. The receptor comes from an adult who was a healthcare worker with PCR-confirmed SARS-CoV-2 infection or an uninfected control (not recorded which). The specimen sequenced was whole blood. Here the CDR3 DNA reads TGTGCCAGCAGCTTAGGGGACAGGTCGGTCTCCTACGAGCAGTACTTC. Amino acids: CASSLGDRSVSYEQYF.